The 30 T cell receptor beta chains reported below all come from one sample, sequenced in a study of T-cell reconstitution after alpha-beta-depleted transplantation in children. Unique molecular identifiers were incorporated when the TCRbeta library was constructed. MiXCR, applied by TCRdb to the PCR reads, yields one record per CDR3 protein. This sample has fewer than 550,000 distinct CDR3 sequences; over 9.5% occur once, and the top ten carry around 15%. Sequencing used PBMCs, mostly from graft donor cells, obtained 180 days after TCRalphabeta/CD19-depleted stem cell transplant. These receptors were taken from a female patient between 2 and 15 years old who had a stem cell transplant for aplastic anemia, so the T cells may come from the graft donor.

As DNA, the CDR3 is TGTGCCAGCAGCTTAGGTCGGGAGGCCTACGAGCAGTACTTC. It is translated as CASSLGREAYEQYF. The chain joins TRBV7-2 to TRBJ2-7, with 7 bases that match TRBD2. Germline V gene lookup returns CDR1 SGHTA and CDR2 FQGNSA. The CDR3 length is 14 residues. With V trimmed by 1 base and J by 2 bases, 2 bases remained unmatched. Together with reference TRBV7-2 and TRBJ2-7, the CDR3 gives the full variable domain: GAGVSQSPSNKVTEKGKDVELRCDPISGHTALYWYRQSLGQGLEFLIYFQGNSAPDKSGLPSDRFSAERTGGSVSTLTIQRTQQEDSAVYLCASSLGREAYEQYFGPGTRLTVT.

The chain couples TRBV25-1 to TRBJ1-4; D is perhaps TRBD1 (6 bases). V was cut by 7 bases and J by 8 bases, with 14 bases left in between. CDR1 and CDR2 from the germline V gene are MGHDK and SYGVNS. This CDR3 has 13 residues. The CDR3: CASTWGAREKLFF. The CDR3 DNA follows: TGTGCCAGCACTTGGGGGGCTAGGGAAAAACTGTTTTTT.

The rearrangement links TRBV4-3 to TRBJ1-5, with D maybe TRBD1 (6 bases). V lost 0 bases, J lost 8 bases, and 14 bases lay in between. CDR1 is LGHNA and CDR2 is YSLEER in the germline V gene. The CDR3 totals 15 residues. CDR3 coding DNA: TGCGCCAGCAGCCAAGATTTCCGGGGGCTGGAGCCCCAGCATTTT. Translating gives CASSQDFRGLEPQHF.

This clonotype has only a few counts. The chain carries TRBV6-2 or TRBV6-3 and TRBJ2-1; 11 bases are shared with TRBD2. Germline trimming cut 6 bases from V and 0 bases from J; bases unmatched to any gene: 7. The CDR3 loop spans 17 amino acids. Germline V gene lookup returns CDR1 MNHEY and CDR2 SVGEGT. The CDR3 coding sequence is TGTGCCAGCAGACCCGCTAGCGGGAGGAGCTCCTACAATGAGCAGTTCTTC. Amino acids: CASRPASGRSSYNEQFF.

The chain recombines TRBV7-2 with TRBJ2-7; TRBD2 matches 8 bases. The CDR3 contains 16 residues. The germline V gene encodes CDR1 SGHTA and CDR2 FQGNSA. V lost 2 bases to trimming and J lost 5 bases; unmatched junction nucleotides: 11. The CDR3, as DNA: TGTGCCAGCAGCTTAACGGCGGGAGGAGGGTTCCACGAGCAGTACTTC. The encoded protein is CASSLTAGGGFHEQYF.

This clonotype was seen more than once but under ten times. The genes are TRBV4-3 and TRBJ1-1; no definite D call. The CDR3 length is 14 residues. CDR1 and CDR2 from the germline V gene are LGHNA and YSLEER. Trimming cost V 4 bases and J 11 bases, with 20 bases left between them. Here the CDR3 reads CASSPPRRRFDAFF. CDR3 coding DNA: TGCGCCAGCAGCCCCCCCAGGCGAAGGTTTGACGCTTTCTTT.

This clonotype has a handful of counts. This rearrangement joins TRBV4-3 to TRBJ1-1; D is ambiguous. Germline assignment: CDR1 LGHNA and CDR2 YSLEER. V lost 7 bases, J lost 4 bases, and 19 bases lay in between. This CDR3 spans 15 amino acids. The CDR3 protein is CASTSKWQRGTEAFF. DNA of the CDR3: TGCGCCAGCACCTCCAAGTGGCAGAGAGGCACTGAAGCTTTCTTT.

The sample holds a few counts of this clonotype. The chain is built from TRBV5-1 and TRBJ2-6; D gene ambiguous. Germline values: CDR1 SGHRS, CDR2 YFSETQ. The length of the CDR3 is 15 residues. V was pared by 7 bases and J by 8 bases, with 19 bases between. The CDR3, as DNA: TGCGCCAGCTTACCGGGTGTTTCGTATTCCAACGTCCTGACTTTC. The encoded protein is CASLPGVSYSNVLTF.

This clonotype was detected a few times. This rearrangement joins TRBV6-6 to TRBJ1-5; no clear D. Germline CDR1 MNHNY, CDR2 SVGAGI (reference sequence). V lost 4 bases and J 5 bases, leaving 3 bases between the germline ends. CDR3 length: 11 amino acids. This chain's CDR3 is CASSSHQPQHF. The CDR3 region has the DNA TGTGCCAGCAGTTCCCATCAGCCCCAGCATTTT.

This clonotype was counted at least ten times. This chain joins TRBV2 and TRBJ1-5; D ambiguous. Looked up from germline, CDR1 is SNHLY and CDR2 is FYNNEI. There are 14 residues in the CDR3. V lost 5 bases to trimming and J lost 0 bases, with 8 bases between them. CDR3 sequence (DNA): TGTGCCAGCAGTTTGCGGGATAGCAATCAGCCCCAGCATTTT. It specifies CASSLRDSNQPQHF.

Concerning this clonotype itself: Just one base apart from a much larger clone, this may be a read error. This CDR3 reads CSVLAAVNTGELFF. The CDR3 region has the DNA TGCAGCGTGCTAGCGGCGGTGAACACCGGGGAGCTGTTTTTT. The chain has TRBV29-1 and TRBJ2-2; 7 bases map to TRBD2. Per the germline V gene, CDR1 is SQVTM and CDR2 is ANQGSEA. The CDR3 has 14 amino acids. With 6 bases clipped from V and 1 base from J, the junction kept 5 bases outside the gene matches.

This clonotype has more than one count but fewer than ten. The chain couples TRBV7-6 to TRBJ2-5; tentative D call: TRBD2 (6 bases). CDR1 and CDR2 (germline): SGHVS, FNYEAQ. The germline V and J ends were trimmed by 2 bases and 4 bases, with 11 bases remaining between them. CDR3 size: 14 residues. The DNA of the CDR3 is TGTGCCAGCAGCTTATTGGGGGGTATAGAGACCCAGTACTTC. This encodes CASSLLGGIETQYF.

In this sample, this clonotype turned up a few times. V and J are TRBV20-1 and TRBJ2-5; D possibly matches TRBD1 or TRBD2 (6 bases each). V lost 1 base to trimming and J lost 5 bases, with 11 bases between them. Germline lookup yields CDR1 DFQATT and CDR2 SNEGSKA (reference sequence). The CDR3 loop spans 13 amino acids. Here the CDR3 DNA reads TGCAGTGCTAGAGCGGGGGCCATCGAGACCCAGTACTTC. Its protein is CSARAGAIETQYF.

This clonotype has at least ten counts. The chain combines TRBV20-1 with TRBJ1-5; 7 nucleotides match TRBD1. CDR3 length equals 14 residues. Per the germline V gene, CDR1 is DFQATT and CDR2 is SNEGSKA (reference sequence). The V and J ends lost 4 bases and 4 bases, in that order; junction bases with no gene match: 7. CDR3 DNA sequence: TGCAGTGCTACACCGGGACAGCTTAATCAGCCCCAGCATTTT. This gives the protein CSATPGQLNQPQHF.

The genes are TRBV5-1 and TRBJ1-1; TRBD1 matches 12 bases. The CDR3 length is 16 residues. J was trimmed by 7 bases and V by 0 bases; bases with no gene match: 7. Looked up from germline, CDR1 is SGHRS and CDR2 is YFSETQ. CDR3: CASSLGWGQGALEAFF. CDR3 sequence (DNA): TGCGCCAGCAGCTTGGGGTGGGGACAGGGGGCACTTGAAGCTTTCTTT. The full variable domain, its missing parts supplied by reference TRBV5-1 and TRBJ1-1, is KAGVTQTPRYLIKTRGQQVTLSCSPISGHRSVSWYQQTPGQGLQFLFEYFSETQRNKGNFPGRFSGRQFSNSRSEMNVSTLELGDSALYLCASSLGWGQGALEAFFGQGTRLTVV.

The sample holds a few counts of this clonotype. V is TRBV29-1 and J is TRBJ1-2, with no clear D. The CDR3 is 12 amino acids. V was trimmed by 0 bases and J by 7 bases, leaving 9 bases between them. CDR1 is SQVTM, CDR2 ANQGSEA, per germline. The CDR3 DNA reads TGCAGCGTTGAAGAAAGGCGGGGTGGCTACACCTTC. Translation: CSVEERRGGYTF.

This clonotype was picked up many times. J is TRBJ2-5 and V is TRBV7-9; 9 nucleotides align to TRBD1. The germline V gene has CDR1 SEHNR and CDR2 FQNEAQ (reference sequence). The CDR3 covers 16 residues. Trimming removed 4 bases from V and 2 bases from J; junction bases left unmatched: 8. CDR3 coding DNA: TGTGCCAGCAGCTACCACAGGGGGCTGGGTCAAGAGACCCAGTACTTC. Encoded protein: CASSYHRGLGQETQYF.

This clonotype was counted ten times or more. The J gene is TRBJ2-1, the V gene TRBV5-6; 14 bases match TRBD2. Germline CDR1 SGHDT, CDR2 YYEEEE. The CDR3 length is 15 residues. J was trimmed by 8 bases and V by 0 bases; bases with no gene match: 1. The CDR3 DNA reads TGTGCCAGCAGCTTGGGACTAGCGGGAGGGCATGAGCAGTTCTTC. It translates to CASSLGLAGGHEQFF.

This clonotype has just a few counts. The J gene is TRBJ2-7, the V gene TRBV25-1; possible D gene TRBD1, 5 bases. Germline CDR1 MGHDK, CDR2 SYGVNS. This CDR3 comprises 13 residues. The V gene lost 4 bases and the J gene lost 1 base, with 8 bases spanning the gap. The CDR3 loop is CASSGPGSYEQYV. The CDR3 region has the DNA TGTGCCAGCAGTGGGCCAGGGTCCTACGAGCAGTACGTC.

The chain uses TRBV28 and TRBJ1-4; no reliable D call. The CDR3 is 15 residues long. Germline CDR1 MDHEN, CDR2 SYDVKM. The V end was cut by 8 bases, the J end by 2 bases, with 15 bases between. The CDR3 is CASRPELGTNEKLFF. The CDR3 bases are TGTGCCAGCCGACCAGAACTCGGCACTAATGAAAAACTGTTTTTT.

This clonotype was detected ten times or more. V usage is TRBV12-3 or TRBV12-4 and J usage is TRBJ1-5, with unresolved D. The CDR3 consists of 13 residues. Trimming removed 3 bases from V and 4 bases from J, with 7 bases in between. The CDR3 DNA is TGTGCCAGCAGTTTGACCTTTAATCAGCCCCAGCATTTT. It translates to CASSLTFNQPQHF.

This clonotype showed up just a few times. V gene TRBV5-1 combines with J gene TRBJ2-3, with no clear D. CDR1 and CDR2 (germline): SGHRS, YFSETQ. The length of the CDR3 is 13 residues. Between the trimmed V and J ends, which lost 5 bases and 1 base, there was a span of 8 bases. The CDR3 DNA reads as TGCGCCAGCAGAGGGCAGGGCACAGATACGCAGTATTTT. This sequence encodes CASRGQGTDTQYF.

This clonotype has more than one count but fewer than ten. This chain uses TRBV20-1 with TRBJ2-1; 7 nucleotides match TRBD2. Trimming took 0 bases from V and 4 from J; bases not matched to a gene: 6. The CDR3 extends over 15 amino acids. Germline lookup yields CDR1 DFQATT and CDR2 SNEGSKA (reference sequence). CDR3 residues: CSAREEGGLYNEQFF. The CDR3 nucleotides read TGCAGTGCTAGAGAAGAGGGAGGGCTTTACAATGAGCAGTTCTTC.

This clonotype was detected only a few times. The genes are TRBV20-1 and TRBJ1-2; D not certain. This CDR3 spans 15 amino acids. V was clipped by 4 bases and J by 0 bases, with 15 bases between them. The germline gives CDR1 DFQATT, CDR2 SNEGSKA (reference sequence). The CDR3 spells CSATQKTGSNYGYTF. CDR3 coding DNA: TGCAGTGCTACCCAGAAAACCGGGTCTAACTATGGCTACACCTTC.

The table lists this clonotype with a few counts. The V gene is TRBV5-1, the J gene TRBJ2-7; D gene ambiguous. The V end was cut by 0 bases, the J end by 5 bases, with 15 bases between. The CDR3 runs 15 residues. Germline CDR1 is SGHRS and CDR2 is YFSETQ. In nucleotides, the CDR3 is TGCGCCAGCAGCTTGGTTGGCAACCCAGCCGACGAGCAGTACTTC. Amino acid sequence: CASSLVGNPADEQYF.

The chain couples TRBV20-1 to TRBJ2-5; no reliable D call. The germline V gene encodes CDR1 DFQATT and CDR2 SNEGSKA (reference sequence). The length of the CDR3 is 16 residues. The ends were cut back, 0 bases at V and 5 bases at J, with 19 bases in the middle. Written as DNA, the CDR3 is TGCAGTGCTAGAGATTGGGGAAGGGAACTCCAGGAGACCCAGTACTTC. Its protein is CSARDWGRELQETQYF.

CDR3 amino acids: CASGLVRPASGVNTGELFF. The DNA for the CDR3 is TGTGCTAGTGGTTTGGTACGGCCAGCTAGCGGGGTGAACACCGGGGAGCTGTTTTTT. This chain links TRBV12-5 with TRBJ2-2; 9 bases are shared with TRBD2. V lost 0 bases and J lost 1; bases outside the gene matches: 9. The CDR3 totals 19 residues. Germline CDR1 is LGHNT and CDR2 is FRNRAP.

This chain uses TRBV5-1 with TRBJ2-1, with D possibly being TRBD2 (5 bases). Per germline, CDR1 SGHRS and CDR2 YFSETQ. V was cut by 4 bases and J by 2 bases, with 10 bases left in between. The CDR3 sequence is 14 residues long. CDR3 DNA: TGCGCCAGCAGCCCGGACTTACCCTACAATGAGCAGTTCTTC. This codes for CASSPDLPYNEQFF. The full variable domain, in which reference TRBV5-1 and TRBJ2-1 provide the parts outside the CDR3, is KAGVTQTPRYLIKTRGQQVTLSCSPISGHRSVSWYQQTPGQGLQFLFEYFSETQRNKGNFPGRFSGRQFSNSRSEMNVSTLELGDSALYLCASSPDLPYNEQFFGPGTRLTVL.

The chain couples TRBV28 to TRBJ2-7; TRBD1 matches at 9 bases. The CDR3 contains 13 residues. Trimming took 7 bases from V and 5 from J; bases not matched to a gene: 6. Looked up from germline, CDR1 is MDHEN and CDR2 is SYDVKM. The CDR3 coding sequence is TGTGCCAGCACACCCGGACAGGGGCACGAGCAGTACTTC. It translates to CASTPGQGHEQYF.

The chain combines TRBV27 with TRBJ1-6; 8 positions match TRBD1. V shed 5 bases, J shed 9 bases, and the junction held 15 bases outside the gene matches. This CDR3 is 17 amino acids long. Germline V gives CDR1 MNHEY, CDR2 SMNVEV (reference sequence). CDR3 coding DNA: TGTGCCAGCAGTCCGTCTCGACAGGGGAGAAAATTTTCACCCCTCCACTTT. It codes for CASSPSRQGRKFSPLHF.